The 18 T cell receptor beta chains reported below all come from one sample, sequenced in a study of beta chain features in type 1 diabetes. All of the isolated RNA was reverse transcribed, so expressed TCRB transcripts were sequenced. Profiling relied on immunoSEQ multiplex PCR, and the TCRdb table lists in-frame clones only, not all of them. This table has under 450,000 clones, around 13% appearing once. Sequenced sample: naive CD4+ T cells from blood. All receptors come from a man aged 25-45 years in good health.

The rearrangement uses TRBV30 and TRBJ2-3; D is possibly TRBD1 (6 bases). The CDR3 is 15 amino acids. CDR1 GTSNPN and CDR2 SVGIG come from the germline V gene (reference sequence). Trimming left V 3 bases short and J 0 bases short, with 13 bases between. This CDR3 is CAWRRQAFSTDTQYF. The CDR3 nucleotides are TGTGCCTGGAGGCGACAGGCATTCAGCACAGATACGCAGTATTTT.

Only a few counts were recorded for this clone. The chain recombines TRBV5-1 with TRBJ2-7; no clear D. The length of the CDR3 is 15 residues. In germline, CDR1 is SGHRS, CDR2 YFSETQ. V was trimmed by 1 base and J by 7 bases, leaving 18 bases between them. The CDR3 bases are TGCGCCAGCAGCTTGCCTGGAGTTCGGCCTGAGGAGCAGTACTTC. Translation: CASSLPGVRPEEQYF.

This clone was picked up a small number of times. V usage is TRBV10-3 and J usage is TRBJ2-7; D uncertain. CDR1 ENHRY and CDR2 SYGVKD come from the germline V gene. The CDR3 has 14 residues. V lost 3 bases and J lost 3, with 12 bases in between. CDR3 region: CAISEKRGIYEQYV. The CDR3 bases are TGTGCCATCAGTGAAAAGCGTGGGATCTACGAGCAGTACGTC.

The table lists this clone with a few counts. The chain recombines TRBV7-9 with TRBJ1-2, with D uncertain. Per the germline V gene, CDR1 is SEHNR and CDR2 is FQNEAQ (reference sequence). CDR3 length: 13 residues. The ends were cut back, 2 bases at V and 8 bases at J, with 12 bases in the middle. CDR3 amino acids: CASSLLRNRGYTF. The CDR3 DNA reads TGTGCCAGCAGCTTACTCCGGAACAGAGGCTACACCTTC.

There are a few counts of this clone. The genes are TRBV6-5 and TRBJ2-7, with TRBD2 matching 7 bases. Germline-derived CDR1 and CDR2 are MNHEY and SVGAGI. Trimming removed 5 bases from V and 3 bases from J; junction bases left unmatched: 1. The CDR3 loop spans 12 amino acids. As DNA, the CDR3 is TGTGCCAGCAGTCGCGGGAGCTACGAGCAGTACTTC. Encoded protein: CASSRGSYEQYF.

This clone was picked up a small number of times. The rearrangement links TRBV25-1 to TRBJ1-1; no definite D call. CDR1 MGHDK and CDR2 SYGVNS come from the germline V gene. Trimming stripped 4 bases from V and 10 bases from J, with 13 bases between. This CDR3 contains 12 residues. In DNA, the CDR3 is TGTGCCAGCAGTGTCCTCGGTCCCGGAGCTTTCTTT. Encoded protein: CASSVLGPGAFF. The whole variable domain, remainder taken from reference TRBV25-1 and TRBJ1-1, is EADIYQTPRYLVIGTGKKITLECSQTMGHDKMYWYQQDPGMELHLIHYSYGVNSTEKGDLSSESTVSRIRTEHFPLTLESARPSHTSQYLCASSVLGPGAFFGQGTRLTVV.

The chain combines TRBV29-1 with TRBJ1-1, with 7 bases lining up with TRBD1. Germline lookup yields CDR1 SQVTM and CDR2 ANQGSEA. This CDR3 has 13 residues. The J segment lost 5 bases and the V segment lost 1 base, leaving 4 bases of the junction unmatched. CDR3 sequence reads: CSVEVGGETEAFF. CDR3 coding DNA: TGCAGCGTTGAAGTAGGGGGCGAGACTGAAGCTTTCTTT.

This clone turned up a few times. The rearrangement joins TRBV7-8 to TRBJ1-6; D is unresolved. CDR1 and CDR2 from the germline V gene are SGHVS and FQNEAQ. Trimming cost V 2 bases and J 8 bases, with 16 bases left between them. The length of the CDR3 is 16 residues. CDR3 nucleotide sequence: TGTGCCAGCAGCTTAAGGGCGAATATTGCGTATTCACCCCTCCACTTT. Translated: CASSLRANIAYSPLHF.

The chain uses TRBV5-4 and TRBJ2-7; no clear D. Between the trimmed V and J ends, which lost 0 bases and 2 bases, there was a span of 9 bases. This CDR3 contains 14 residues. CDR1 is SGHNT, CDR2 YYREEE, per germline (reference sequence). The CDR3 sequence: CASSLEVGPYEQYV. The CDR3, as DNA: TGTGCCAGCAGCTTGGAGGTAGGGCCCTACGAGCAGTACGTC.

The chain uses TRBV9 and TRBJ2-1; unclear D gene. This CDR3 has 16 amino acids. V was trimmed by 0 bases and J by 0 bases, leaving 10 bases between them. Germline-derived CDR1 and CDR2 are SGDLS and YYNGEE. CDR3 in amino acids: CASSVVSQNSYNEQFF. In nucleotides, the CDR3 is TGTGCCAGCAGCGTAGTGAGTCAGAACTCCTACAATGAGCAGTTCTTC.

This clone has just a few counts. The chain links TRBV7-3 to TRBJ2-3; no definite D call. The CDR3 spans 12 residues. V was pared by 2 bases and J by 6 bases, with 6 bases between. From germline, CDR1 is SGHTA and CDR2 FQGTGA. Here the CDR3 reads CASSLLGDTQYF. In nucleotides, the CDR3 is TGTGCCAGCAGCTTATTAGGGGATACGCAGTATTTT. The full variable domain, completed using reference TRBV7-3 and TRBJ2-3, is GAGVSQTPSNKVTEKGKYVELRCDPISGHTALYWYRQSLGQGPEFLIYFQGTGAADDSGLPNDRFFAVRPEGSVSTLKIQRTERGDSAVYLCASSLLGDTQYFGPGTRLTVL.

V usage is TRBV18 and J usage is TRBJ2-3; D uncertain. Germline CDR1 KGHSH, CDR2 LQKENI. V was cut by 3 bases and J by 1 base, with 5 bases left in between. CDR3 length: 13 amino acids. CDR3 coding DNA: TGTGCCAGCTCACCGTGGGGCACAGATACGCAGTATTTT. This codes for CASSPWGTDTQYF.

The table lists this clone with a few counts. The J gene is TRBJ2-7, the V gene TRBV5-6; D unclear. The CDR3 runs 11 residues. The V end lost 4 bases, the J end lost 6 bases, and 8 bases lay between the germline ends. Germline loops: CDR1 SGHDT, CDR2 YYEEEE. CDR3 in DNA: TGTGCCAGCAGCCCGGACCGCGAGCAGTACTTC. As protein: CASSPDREQYF. Looking up the rest from reference TRBV5-6 and TRBJ2-7 gives the full variable domain: DAGVTQSPTHLIKTRGQQVTLRCSPKSGHDTVSWYQQALGQGPQFIFQYYEEEERQRGNFPDRFSGHQFPNYSSELNVNALLLGDSALYLCASSPDREQYFGPGTRLTVT.

The J gene is TRBJ2-7, the V gene TRBV7-4; D unclear. There are 14 residues in the CDR3. V was pared by 3 bases and J by 3 bases, with 12 bases between. Germline assignment: CDR1 SGHVT and CDR2 SQSDAQ. In nucleotides, the CDR3 is TGTGCCAGCAGCTTGGGTGAGAGGTTCTACGAGCAGTACGTC. Protein product: CASSLGERFYEQYV.

The rearrangement links TRBV7-2 to TRBJ2-3, with TRBD2 matching over 10 bases. The CDR3 extends over 15 amino acids. Trimming removed 5 bases from V and 4 bases from J; junction bases left unmatched: 6. The germline V gene has CDR1 SGHTA and CDR2 FQGNSA. This chain's CDR3 is CASSRGLAFPDTQYF. CDR3 DNA: TGTGCCAGCAGCCGGGGACTAGCGTTCCCAGATACGCAGTATTTT.

J is TRBJ2-7 and V is TRBV9; D may match TRBD1 or TRBD2 (5 bases each). The germline CDR1 and CDR2 sequences are SGDLS and YYNGEE. V lost 0 bases to trimming and J lost 3 bases, with 13 bases between them. The CDR3 has 15 amino acids. The CDR3 coding sequence is TGTGCCAGCAGCGTAGCTGAGGGGCTTTTCTACGAGCAGTACTTC. It translates to CASSVAEGLFYEQYF.

Only a few counts were recorded for this clone. The sample has other DNA sequences that encode this CDR3 too. V and J are TRBV20-1 and TRBJ2-5; the D is unclear. In germline, CDR1 is DFQATT, CDR2 SNEGSKA (reference sequence). The CDR3 is 11 amino acids. Trimming shortened V by 5 bases and J by 4 bases, and 8 bases separated the two germline ends. For the CDR3, the DNA is TGCAGTGCTCGACTTGGAGAGACCCAGTACTTC. It is translated as CSARLGETQYF.

This clone was counted many times. V gene TRBV30 combines with J gene TRBJ2-1; D uncertain. CDR3 length equals 13 residues. CDR1 is GTSNPN and CDR2 is SVGIG in the germline V gene (reference sequence). The V gene lost 3 bases and the J gene lost 2 bases, with 8 bases spanning the gap. The CDR3 sequence: CAWRQTTYNEQFF. The CDR3 region has the DNA TGTGCCTGGAGACAAACGACCTACAATGAGCAGTTCTTC.